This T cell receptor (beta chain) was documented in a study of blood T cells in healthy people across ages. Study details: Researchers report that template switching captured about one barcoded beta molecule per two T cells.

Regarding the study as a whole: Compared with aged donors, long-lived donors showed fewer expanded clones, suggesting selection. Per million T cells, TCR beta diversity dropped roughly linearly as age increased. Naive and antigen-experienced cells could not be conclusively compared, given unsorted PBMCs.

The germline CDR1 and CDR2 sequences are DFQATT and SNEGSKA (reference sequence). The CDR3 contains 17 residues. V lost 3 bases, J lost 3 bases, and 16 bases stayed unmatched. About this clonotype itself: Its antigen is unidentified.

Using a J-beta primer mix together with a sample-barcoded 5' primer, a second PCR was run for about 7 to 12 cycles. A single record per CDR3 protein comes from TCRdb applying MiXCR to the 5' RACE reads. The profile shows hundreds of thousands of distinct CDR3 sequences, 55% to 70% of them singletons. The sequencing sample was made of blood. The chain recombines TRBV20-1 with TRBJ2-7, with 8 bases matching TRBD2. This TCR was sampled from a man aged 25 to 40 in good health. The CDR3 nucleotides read TGCAGTGCTAGCCCCCCTCCAAGCGGGAGTGACAACTACGAGCAGTACTTC. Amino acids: CSASPPPSGSDNYEQYF.